Sequencing of this T cell receptor beta chain was carried out in a study of blood T cells in healthy people across ages. This clonotype was found many times. PCR was performed a second time for 7 to 11 cycles using a sample-barcoded 5' primer and a J-beta primer mix. TCRdb fed the 5' RACE reads into MiXCR, producing one record per CDR3 protein. The sample has under 850,000 distinct CDR3 sequences, 30% to 45% seen once. V was shortened by 0 bases and J by 7 bases, with 15 bases between the two germline ends. Germline CDR1 and CDR2: SGHTA and FQGNSA. The CDR3 length is 15 residues. The authors extracted at least 5 micrograms of total RNA per sample.

The chain joins TRBV7-2 to TRBJ1-2; D is unresolved. The sequencing input was blood. This sequence originates from a man younger than 35 in good health. The DNA of the CDR3 is TGTGCCAGCAGCTTAGCGCTAAGTCTCTCTAGTGGCTACACCTTC. As protein: CASSLALSLSSGYTF.